Below, 5 T cell receptor beta chains from the same sample are listed, as sequenced in a study of T cells in Graves' hyperthyroidism and ophthalmopathy. There were TCR beta CDR3 regions amplified from RNA transcripts. In the first-round RT-PCR of the TCR CDR3, the HTBI primer set was used. TCRdb reprocessed the multiplex PCR reads with MiXCR, giving one entry per CDR3 protein. The sample has a few hundred thousand distinct CDR3 sequences, about 45% seen once. Material: peripheral blood or thyroid tissue (not recorded which). The receptors derive from an adult woman with Graves' disease, either hyperthyroidism or ophthalmopathy (not recorded which).

As regards this clonotype: At one boundary the junction diverges from the germline segment, which might be a read error. This chain links TRBV29-1 with TRBJ2-5; TRBD2 matches at 7 bases. Germline V lookup: CDR1 SQVTM, CDR2 ANQGSEA. This CDR3 has 12 residues. The CDR3 is CSVEVRGEAQYF. The CDR3 DNA reads as TGCAGTGTTGAGGTCCGGGGGGAGGCCCAGTACTTC.

The V gene is TRBV15, the J gene TRBJ2-7; 7 positions agree with TRBD1. This CDR3 has 16 residues. In germline, CDR1 is LNHNV, CDR2 YYDKDF (reference sequence). J gave up 2 bases and V 1 base, and 8 bases lay outside the gene matches. CDR3 sequence: CATSRGTGTVTYEQYF. The CDR3 nucleotides are TGTGCCACCAGCAGAGGGACCGGGACAGTAACCTACGAGCAGTACTTC. The full variable domain, completed using reference TRBV15 and TRBJ2-7, is DAMVIQNPRYQVTQFGKPVTLSCSQTLNHNVMYWYQQKSSQAPKLLFHYYDKDFNNEADTPDNFQSRRPNTSFCFLDIRSPGLGDTAMYLCATSRGTGTVTYEQYFGPGTRLTVT.

There are many counts of this clonotype. V usage is TRBV14 and J usage is TRBJ2-7; 7 bases match TRBD1. The J segment lost 7 bases and the V segment lost 3 bases, leaving 12 bases of the junction unmatched. The CDR3 extends over 15 amino acids. The germline V gene has CDR1 SGHDN and CDR2 FVKESK. The CDR3 is CASSHIRRTGGEQYF. Written as DNA, the CDR3 is TGTGCCAGCAGCCACATACGGCGGACAGGTGGGGAGCAGTACTTC.

This clonotype was counted ten times or more. The chain combines TRBV28 with TRBJ1-5, with D unclear. Trimming stripped 5 bases from V and 0 bases from J, with 11 bases between. CDR1 is MDHEN and CDR2 is SYDVKM in the germline V gene. There are 15 residues in the CDR3. The CDR3 region is CASSQIHHSNQPQHF. CDR3 sequence (DNA): TGTGCCAGCAGTCAGATACACCATAGCAATCAGCCCCAGCATTTT.

This clonotype was recorded many times. In DNA, the CDR3 is TGTGCCAGCAGTGAGGCAGGTCCCCCCGGGGAGCTGTTTTTT. This codes for CASSEAGPPGELFF. The gene calls are TRBV6-4 and TRBJ2-2, with D hard to call. The CDR3 contains 14 residues. Trimming left V 3 bases short and J 6 bases short, with 11 bases between. The V gene's germline CDR1 is MRHNA and CDR2 SNTAGT.